Below are 5 T cell receptor beta chains sequenced from a single sample in a study of human T cells and chemical hapten exposure. TCRdb called the RACE reads again in MiXCR, with one record for every CDR3 protein. In the table there are fewer than 50,000 distinct CDR3 sequences, approximately 9.5% of which are singletons. Described time point: patch test 3, about 24 weeks after DPC sensitization. Described treatment: therapeutic diphenylcyclopropenone sensitization with weekly scalp DPC. It was unfractionated whole blood from which total RNA was extracted. Sequences were derived from whole blood, sampled in connection with sensitization to the hapten diphenylcyclopropenone (DPC). The source of these receptors is a man in his fifties with alopecia areata. Some clones in this sample may be carry-over from other donors' samples.

This chain connects TRBV10-3 to TRBJ2-5; D might be TRBD1 or TRBD2, each matching 6 bases. CDR1 and CDR2 from the germline V gene are ENHRY and SYGVKD. The CDR3 contains 16 residues. The V gene lost 6 bases and the J gene lost 1 base, with 18 bases spanning the gap. CDR3 residues: CAISLGGGTTQETQYF. The DNA of the CDR3 is TGTGCCATCAGCCTCGGGGGCGGGACCACCCAAGAGACCCAGTACTTC.

Only a few counts were recorded for this clonotype. This chain joins TRBV18 and TRBJ2-1; D is unclear. The CDR3 has 15 amino acids. In germline, CDR1 is KGHSH, CDR2 LQKENI. V was shortened by 3 bases and J by 1 base, with 10 bases between the two germline ends. CDR3 in DNA: TGTGCCAGCTCACCGGGCAGACTTTCCTACAATGAGCAGTTCTTC. Protein: CASSPGRLSYNEQFF.

This clonotype was detected ten times or more. V usage is TRBV3-1 and J usage is TRBJ1-2; 7 nucleotides align to TRBD1. The V and J ends lost 4 bases and 6 bases, in that order; junction bases with no gene match: 2. There are 12 residues in the CDR3. Germline values: CDR1 LGHDT, CDR2 YNNKEL (reference sequence). The CDR3: CASSPTGHGYTF. The DNA for the CDR3 is TGTGCCAGCAGCCCGACAGGGCATGGCTACACCTTC.

The chain links TRBV10-2 to TRBJ2-1; TRBD2 aligns across 10 bases. CDR1 and CDR2 (germline): WSHSY, SAAADI. V lost 4 bases to trimming and J lost 9 bases; unmatched junction nucleotides: 12. The CDR3 sequence is 16 residues long. The CDR3 DNA is TGCGCCAGCAGTGGAACGCTAGCGGGAGATGTAGTTGAGCAGTTCTTC. It codes for CASSGTLAGDVVEQFF.

The V gene is TRBV20-1, the J gene TRBJ2-3; the match to TRBD2 covers 11 bases. The V gene end was trimmed by 8 bases and the J gene end by 2 bases; junction bases not matched to a gene: 6. The CDR3 consists of 14 residues. Germline-derived CDR1 and CDR2 are DFQATT and SNEGSKA (reference sequence). The CDR3 DNA sequence: TGCAGTACAAGACTAGCGGGGTACACAGATACGCAGTATTTT. It specifies CSTRLAGYTDTQYF.